The 28 T cell receptor beta chains presented below share a single source sample, sequenced in a study of T cell changes during pregnancy in multiple sclerosis. Libraries were prepared by immunoSEQ multiplex PCR; TCRdb keeps only in-frame clonotypes and omits some of them. Of 40,000 to 45,000 clones listed, about 92% are singletons. The specimen was CD4+ T cells from peripheral blood mononuclear cells, collected in the third trimester of pregnancy. The receptors shown here come from a female donor with multiple sclerosis, enrolled in a pregnancy study.

This clone was seen just once. This chain links TRBV6-1 with TRBJ2-4, with unresolved D. Trimming removed 7 bases at V and 0 bases at J, with 10 bases between. The germline gives CDR1 MNHNS, CDR2 SASEGT. CDR3 length: 14 residues. CDR3 sequence (DNA): TGTGCCAGCATTTCGGAGTCAGCCAAAAACATTCAGTACTTC. It specifies CASISESAKNIQYF.

The chain uses TRBV19 and TRBJ2-1; TRBD2 matches at 12 bases. The CDR3 is 18 amino acids. V shed 1 base, J shed 5 bases, and the junction held 9 bases outside the gene matches. Per germline, CDR1 LNHDA and CDR2 SQIVND (reference sequence). CDR3 coding DNA: TGTGCCAGTAGTATAGGAGCCCAACTAGCGGGAGGTGACAATGAGCAGTTCTTC. This gives the protein CASSIGAQLAGGDNEQFF.

The J gene is TRBJ2-4, the V gene TRBV7-2; 8 bases agree with TRBD1. Unmatched junction bases numbered 9, after V lost 3 bases and J lost 5 bases. Germline lookup yields CDR1 SGHTA and CDR2 FQGNSA. The CDR3 loop spans 16 amino acids. In DNA, the CDR3 is TGTGCCAGCAGCTTTGTTACGACAGGGGAGCAAAACATTCAGTACTTC. This translates into CASSFVTTGEQNIQYF.

The genes are TRBV28 and TRBJ2-1, with D unclear. CDR1 MDHEN and CDR2 SYDVKM come from the germline V gene. This CDR3 is 13 amino acids long. Trimming shortened V by 7 bases and J by 11 bases, and 18 bases separated the two germline ends. The CDR3 reads CASTPRRVRQQFF. In DNA form, the CDR3 reads TGTGCCAGCACCCCGAGGCGTGTCAGACAGCAGTTCTTC. Filled out from reference TRBV28 and TRBJ2-1, the complete variable domain reads DVKVTQSSRYLVKRTGEKVFLECVQDMDHENMFWYRQDPGLGLRLIYFSYDVKMKEKGDIPEGYSVSREKKERFSLILESASTNQTSMYLCASTPRRVRQQFFGPGTRLTVL.

The chain uses TRBV7-9 and TRBJ2-6; D unresolved. V shed 2 bases and J shed 1 base, with 3 bases lying between them. Germline V lookup: CDR1 SEHNR, CDR2 FQNEAQ (reference sequence). This CDR3 is 14 amino acids long. The DNA of the CDR3 is TGTGCCAGCAGCTTACAATCTGGGGCCAACGTCCTGACTTTC. It specifies CASSLQSGANVLTF.

This clone is a singleton in its sample. This sequence joins TRBV28 and TRBJ1-1, with 7 bases aligning to TRBD1. Germline loops: CDR1 MDHEN, CDR2 SYDVKM. The CDR3 loop spans 15 amino acids. Losses at the gene ends were 4 bases for V and 1 base for J; bases not matched to a gene: 6. Written as DNA, the CDR3 is TGTGCCAGCAGTTCGCCCGGGACAGCGAACACTGAAGCTTTCTTT. Translating gives CASSSPGTANTEAFF. The full variable domain, with the rest looked up from reference TRBV28 and TRBJ1-1, is DVKVTQSSRYLVKRTGEKVFLECVQDMDHENMFWYRQDPGLGLRLIYFSYDVKMKEKGDIPEGYSVSREKKERFSLILESASTNQTSMYLCASSSPGTANTEAFFGQGTRLTVV.

Only one count was recorded for this clone. The genes are TRBV5-5 and TRBJ2-7, with D possibly TRBD1 on 6 matching bases. This CDR3 has 15 residues. Germline CDR1 and CDR2: SGHKS and YYEKEE (reference sequence). The V end was cut by 3 bases, the J end by 0 bases, with 13 bases between. In DNA form, the CDR3 reads TGTGCCAGCAGCTATCGACAGGTAGCCTCCTACGAGCAGTACTTC. Translated: CASSYRQVASYEQYF.

The chain recombines TRBV2 with TRBJ1-2; D is unresolved. The CDR3 extends over 12 amino acids. V lost 6 bases and J lost 4, with 9 bases in between. Germline V gene data show CDR1 as SNHLY and CDR2 as FYNNEI. Here the CDR3 reads CASSGVTYGYTF. The CDR3 coding sequence is TGTGCCAGCAGCGGGGTTACCTATGGCTACACCTTC.

V is TRBV9 and J is TRBJ2-1, with 7 bases identical to TRBD1. CDR1 is SGDLS and CDR2 is YYNGEE in the germline V gene. V trimming: 1 base; J trimming: 0 bases; junction bases outside the gene matches: 10. The CDR3 has 18 residues. CDR3 protein: CASSVQSTGAFSYNEQFF. In DNA, the CDR3 is TGTGCCAGCAGCGTACAGAGTACAGGGGCCTTCTCCTACAATGAGCAGTTCTTC.

The sample holds one count of this clone. V is TRBV11-2 and J is TRBJ2-7, with D perhaps TRBD2 (6 bases). The germline V and J ends were trimmed by 0 bases and 1 base, with 16 bases remaining between them. This CDR3 spans 17 amino acids. The germline gives CDR1 SGHAT, CDR2 FQNNGV. CDR3 region: CASSLDSREFRSYEQYF. In DNA, the CDR3 is TGTGCCAGCAGCTTAGATAGCCGGGAGTTCAGGTCCTACGAGCAGTACTTC.

The chain employs TRBV29-1 and TRBJ2-1, with 9 positions matching TRBD2. Germline CDR1 SQVTM, CDR2 ANQGSEA. The CDR3 consists of 18 residues. The trim removed 4 bases at V and 0 bases at J, leaving 13 bases unmatched. CDR3 protein: CSVGGNGLAGISYNEQFF. Here the CDR3 DNA reads TGCAGCGTTGGGGGGAATGGGCTAGCGGGGATCTCCTACAATGAGCAGTTCTTC.

The chain is built from TRBV7-9 and TRBJ2-6; no definite D call. The germline V gene encodes CDR1 SEHNR and CDR2 FQNEAQ (reference sequence). CDR3 length: 18 amino acids. V lost 5 bases, J lost 0 bases, and 17 bases lay in between. The CDR3 nucleotides are TGTGCCAGCAGCGCCCGATCGGGTATCAGCTCTGGGGCCAACGTCCTGACTTTC. It encodes CASSARSGISSGANVLTF.

V and J are TRBV29-1 and TRBJ2-1, with a weak D call TRBD1 (5 bases). Trimming removed 5 bases from V and 6 bases from J, with 11 bases in between. Per the germline V gene, CDR1 is SQVTM and CDR2 is ANQGSEA. The CDR3 length is 12 residues. The CDR3 region is CSVLHRTNEQFF. The DNA of the CDR3 is TGCAGCGTTCTCCACAGGACCAATGAGCAGTTCTTC.

This clone was seen just once. The genes are TRBV15 and TRBJ1-4, with TRBD1 as a possible D gene (6 bases). Trimming cost V 0 bases and J 2 bases, with 16 bases left between them. Per germline, CDR1 LNHNV and CDR2 YYDKDF (reference sequence). The CDR3 covers 18 residues. This CDR3 reads CATSRDGQGIGTNEKLFF. The CDR3 nucleotides read TGTGCCACCAGCAGAGATGGGCAGGGGATTGGGACTAATGAAAAACTGTTTTTT.

This chain uses TRBV5-4 with TRBJ2-1; 8 bases agree with TRBD2. Trimming removed 3 bases from V and 4 bases from J; junction bases left unmatched: 12. CDR1 is SGHNT and CDR2 is YYREEE in the germline V gene (reference sequence). The CDR3 covers 17 residues. Here the CDR3 reads CASSYTALAGNYNEQFF. CDR3 DNA: TGTGCCAGCAGCTACACGGCCCTAGCGGGTAATTACAATGAGCAGTTCTTC. Complete variable domain (other parts from reference TRBV5-4 and TRBJ2-1): ETGVTQSPTHLIKTRGQQVTLRCSSQSGHNTVSWYQQALGQGPQFIFQYYREEENGRGNFPPRFSGLQFPNYSSELNVNALELDDSALYLCASSYTALAGNYNEQFFGPGTRLTVL.

This chain joins TRBV5-8 and TRBJ1-1; D might be TRBD1 (5 bases). The CDR3 spans 13 residues. Trimming pared 3 bases from V and 10 bases from J, leaving 16 bases between. Per germline, CDR1 SGHTS and CDR2 YDEGEE. The CDR3 bases are TGTGCCAGCAGCTCCTACAGGCTCTTTGGAGCTTTCTTT. Residues: CASSSYRLFGAFF.

The rearrangement joins TRBV30 to TRBJ2-2; TRBD2 agrees at 13 bases. Germline V CDR1 and CDR2: GTSNPN, SVGIG (reference sequence). The CDR3 extends over 17 amino acids. The ends lost 0 bases at V and 4 bases at J; junction bases unmatched: 5. CDR3 sequence: CAWSVTSGRVRTGELFF. CDR3 coding DNA: TGTGCCTGGAGTGTAACTAGCGGGAGGGTTCGCACCGGGGAGCTGTTTTTT.

V usage is TRBV30 and J usage is TRBJ1-4, with D maybe TRBD1 (6 bases). CDR1 is GTSNPN, CDR2 SVGIG, per germline (reference sequence). The CDR3 loop spans 15 amino acids. V lost 4 bases and J lost 10, with 22 bases in between. The CDR3 protein is CAWTFTGTTRGKLFF. DNA of the CDR3: TGTGCCTGGACGTTTACAGGGACGACAAGGGGAAAACTGTTTTTT.

The gene calls are TRBV19 and TRBJ1-5, with D hard to call. The V end lost 5 bases, the J end lost 5 bases, and 10 bases lay between the germline ends. The CDR3 runs to 13 residues. In germline, CDR1 is LNHDA, CDR2 SQIVND (reference sequence). CDR3 protein: CASSYGPDQPQHF. DNA for the CDR3: TGTGCCAGTAGTTACGGTCCTGATCAGCCCCAGCATTTT.

The chain links TRBV7-2 to TRBJ1-6; 9 bases are a match to TRBD1. CDR3 size: 14 residues. The germline V gene encodes CDR1 SGHTA and CDR2 FQGNSA. The V and J ends lost 4 bases and 10 bases, in that order; junction bases with no gene match: 5. The CDR3 DNA is TGTGCCAGCAGCTCCGGGACAGGGCCATCACCCCTCCACTTT. Its protein is CASSSGTGPSPLHF.

The J gene is TRBJ2-4, the V gene TRBV21-1; the DNA was not used to check the table's D call, TRBD1. TRBV21-1 is annotated as a pseudogene. This CDR3 contains 17 residues. CDR3: CASSKDGKMIAKNIQYF. The CDR3 DNA reads as TGTGCCAGCAGCAAAGATGGCAAAATGATAGCCAAAAACATTCAGTACTTC.

This sequence joins TRBV28 and TRBJ2-7; D is undetermined. CDR3 length: 15 residues. Between the trimmed V and J ends, which lost 5 bases and 3 bases, there was a span of 17 bases. Germline V gene data show CDR1 as MDHEN and CDR2 as SYDVKM. CDR3 region: CASSPSTWVNYEQYF. In DNA, the CDR3 is TGTGCCAGCAGTCCCTCGACATGGGTTAACTACGAGCAGTACTTC.

This clone was observed a few times. V gene TRBV5-1 combines with J gene TRBJ2-7; 7 nucleotides line up with TRBD1. Germline assignment: CDR1 SGHRS and CDR2 YFSETQ. V shed 0 bases and J 9 bases; nucleotides not matched to a gene: 6. The CDR3 contains 13 residues. This CDR3 is CASSLDGTEGQYF. CDR3 DNA: TGCGCCAGCAGCTTGGATGGGACAGAGGGGCAGTACTTC.

This clone was seen just once. The chain couples TRBV5-5 to TRBJ2-1; 10 bases are a match to TRBD2. This CDR3 contains 16 residues. Germline V gene lookup returns CDR1 SGHKS and CDR2 YYEKEE (reference sequence). Losses at the gene ends were 0 bases for V and 7 bases for J; bases not matched to a gene: 7. In DNA form, the CDR3 reads TGTGCCAGCAGCTTGGAAAGCGGGAGGGCCTGGAATGAGCAGTTCTTC. Protein: CASSLESGRAWNEQFF.

J is TRBJ2-1 and V is TRBV19; 8 positions agree with TRBD2. The trim removed 7 bases at V and 3 bases at J, leaving 5 bases unmatched. CDR3 size: 14 residues. Germline-derived CDR1 and CDR2 are LNHDA and SQIVND (reference sequence). The CDR3 coding sequence is TGTGCCAGTACCCGGGGGGGGAGCTACAATGAGCAGTTCTTC. This sequence encodes CASTRGGSYNEQFF. Filled out from reference TRBV19 and TRBJ2-1, the complete variable domain reads DGGITQSPKYLFRKEGQNVTLSCEQNLNHDAMYWYRQDPGQGLRLIYYSQIVNDFQKGDIAEGYSVSREKKESFPLTVTSAQKNPTAFYLCASTRGGSYNEQFFGPGTRLTVL.

V usage is TRBV19 and J usage is TRBJ2-7; 10 bases are shared with TRBD2. V lost 6 bases, J lost 3 bases, and 11 bases stayed unmatched. The CDR3 is made up of 16 amino acids. Germline V gene data show CDR1 as LNHDA and CDR2 as SQIVND (reference sequence). CDR3 DNA: TGTGCCAGTAGCTCCCCTCGCACTAGCGGGGTCTACGAGCAGTACTTC. Amino acids: CASSSPRTSGVYEQYF. Looking up the rest from reference TRBV19 and TRBJ2-7 gives the full variable domain: DGGITQSPKYLFRKEGQNVTLSCEQNLNHDAMYWYRQDPGQGLRLIYYSQIVNDFQKGDIAEGYSVSREKKESFPLTVTSAQKNPTAFYLCASSSPRTSGVYEQYFGPGTRLTVT.

This clone was seen a single time. The V call is TRBV19, the J call TRBJ1-1, with D unresolved. The V gene's germline CDR1 is LNHDA and CDR2 SQIVND (reference sequence). The CDR3 consists of 14 residues. Between the trimmed V and J ends, which lost 4 bases and 0 bases, there was a span of 9 bases. In DNA, the CDR3 is TGTGCCAGTAGTAGGAGGTACATGAACACTGAAGCTTTCTTT. Amino acid sequence: CASSRRYMNTEAFF.

The CDR3 region is CASSLEMNTEAFF. Here the CDR3 DNA reads TGTGCCAGTTCATTAGAAATGAACACTGAAGCTTTCTTT. This sequence joins TRBV7-3 and TRBJ1-1; D is unclear. Germline CDR1 and CDR2: SGHTA and FQGTGA. This CDR3 contains 13 residues. V lost 9 bases and J 0 bases, leaving 11 bases between the germline ends.